Presented here are 18 T cell receptor beta chains from one specimen sequenced in a study of vaccination and CD4 T cells after COVID-19. Sample treatment: approximately 10-day PBMC culture with coronavirus spike peptide pools or control peptides (ViraFEST assay). These receptors' antigens are unknown. Cultured CD4+ T-cell DNA underwent Oncomine TCR Beta short-read sequencing. TCRdb reprocessed the PCR reads via MiXCR and lists one record per CDR3 protein. Counted here are about 20,000 distinct CDR3 sequences, approximately 50% occurring once; the ten biggest clones make up 15% to 20%. Sequenced material: CD4+ T cells from blood, cultured in vitro. These receptors were obtained from a human donor who had recovered from COVID-19.

This chain connects TRBV5-1 to TRBJ2-2; D possibly uses TRBD1 or TRBD2 (5 bases each). This CDR3 contains 14 residues. Germline CDR1 SGHRS, CDR2 YFSETQ. V was clipped by 2 bases and J by 4 bases, with 9 bases between them. The DNA for the CDR3 is TGCGCCAGCAGCTTTGAGGGACGCACCGGGGAGCTGTTTTTT. Translated, it gives CASSFEGRTGELFF.

V is TRBV19 and J is TRBJ1-5, with 8 bases identical to TRBD1. J was trimmed by 0 bases and V by 6 bases; bases with no gene match: 16. CDR1 LNHDA and CDR2 SQIVND come from the germline V gene (reference sequence). CDR3 length: 19 residues. The CDR3 region is CASRISRDRRQISNQPQHF. The CDR3, as DNA: TGTGCCAGTAGAATAAGCCGGGACAGGCGTCAAATTAGCAATCAGCCCCAGCATTTT. The variable domain in full, completed from reference TRBV19 and TRBJ1-5, reads DGGITQSPKYLFRKEGQNVTLSCEQNLNHDAMYWYRQDPGQGLRLIYYSQIVNDFQKGDIAEGYSVSREKKESFPLTVTSAQKNPTAFYLCASRISRDRRQISNQPQHFGDGTRLSIL.

A few counts support this clonotype. The chain recombines TRBV2 with TRBJ1-5, with a weak D call TRBD1 (5 bases). Germline CDR1 SNHLY, CDR2 FYNNEI. V was clipped by 3 bases and J by 7 bases, with 19 bases between them. This CDR3 region has 16 residues. The CDR3 coding sequence is TGTGCCAGCAGTGATATCAGGGTCGTAAGCGACCAGCCCCAGCATTTT. This sequence encodes CASSDIRVVSDQPQHF.

This clonotype showed up just a few times. The V gene is TRBV29-1, the J gene TRBJ2-3; TRBD1 matches at 10 bases. V lost 7 bases to trimming and J lost 1 base; unmatched junction nucleotides: 8. Germline V gene data show CDR1 as SQVTM and CDR2 as ANQGSEA. The length of the CDR3 is 15 residues. CDR3 loop: CSAAGTGAGTDTQYF. CDR3 DNA sequence: TGCAGCGCCGCCGGGACAGGGGCTGGCACAGATACGCAGTATTTT.

This clonotype came up a few times. The genes are TRBV11-2 and TRBJ2-4; D is perhaps TRBD1 (6 bases). Germline CDR1 reads SGHAT; CDR2 reads FQNNGV. The V end lost 4 bases, the J end lost 0 bases, and 16 bases lay between the germline ends. The CDR3 spans 17 residues. The CDR3 DNA sequence: TGTGCCAGCAGCTCGTTGTCCGGGACACTAGCCAAAAACATTCAGTACTTC. Amino acid sequence: CASSSLSGTLAKNIQYF.

The rearrangement joins TRBV10-2 to TRBJ1-2; 9 nucleotides match TRBD1. The V gene's germline CDR1 is WSHSY and CDR2 SAAADI. There are 17 residues in the CDR3. The ends lost 3 bases at V and 7 bases at J; junction bases unmatched: 15. The CDR3 bases are TGCGCCAGCAGTGACTTTTCCGGTAACAGGGGGCTTCGTGGCTACACCTTC. The encoded protein is CASSDFSGNRGLRGYTF.

This clonotype was observed a few times. J is TRBJ2-4 and V is TRBV24-1; 12 bases align to TRBD1. The CDR3 covers 15 residues. Germline-derived CDR1 and CDR2 are KGHDR and SFDVKD. With 9 bases clipped from V and 8 bases from J, the junction kept 10 bases outside the gene matches. The CDR3 DNA reads TGTGCCACCGGGTCGGGACAGGGGGCGCTGGACATTCAGTACTTC. Amino acids: CATGSGQGALDIQYF.

This rearrangement joins TRBV2 to TRBJ2-3, with unresolved D. CDR1 SNHLY and CDR2 FYNNEI come from the germline V gene. The CDR3 consists of 11 residues. V was trimmed by 5 bases and J by 4 bases, leaving 4 bases between them. The CDR3 region has the DNA TGTGCCAGCAGTCCATCAGATACGCAGTATTTT. Translating it yields CASSPSDTQYF.

The V gene is TRBV14, the J gene TRBJ2-3, with D possibly being TRBD2 (6 bases). Per the germline V gene, CDR1 is SGHDN and CDR2 is FVKESK. The CDR3 is made up of 15 amino acids. V gave up 7 bases and J gave up 0 bases, with 14 bases separating them. In DNA form, the CDR3 reads TGTGCCAGCACCCAGGCGGGGACTAGCACAGATACGCAGTATTTT. It translates to CASTQAGTSTDTQYF.

This clonotype was recorded a few times. This sequence joins TRBV20-1 and TRBJ1-1; no definite D call. This CDR3 is built from 14 residues. The germline gives CDR1 DFQATT, CDR2 SNEGSKA (reference sequence). V was shortened by 8 bases and J by 0 bases, with 16 bases between the two germline ends. The CDR3 loop is CSYIPGGMNTEAFF. In nucleotides, the CDR3 is TGCAGTTACATACCCGGAGGGATGAACACTGAAGCTTTCTTT.

In this sample, this clonotype turned up a few times. V and J are TRBV7-6 and TRBJ2-3; tentative D call: TRBD2 (6 bases). This CDR3 spans 16 amino acids. Looked up from germline, CDR1 is SGHVS and CDR2 is FNYEAQ. Trimming pared 2 bases from V and 0 bases from J, leaving 12 bases between. The CDR3 nucleotides read TGTGCCAGCAGCTTATATGGCGGGATGAGCACAGATACGCAGTATTTT. Its translation: CASSLYGGMSTDTQYF.

In its sample, this clonotype was seen a few times. The gene calls are TRBV25-1 and TRBJ2-1, with D unclear. This CDR3 is 15 amino acids long. The germline V gene has CDR1 MGHDK and CDR2 SYGVNS. V lost 2 bases and J 0 bases, leaving 8 bases between the germline ends. CDR3 sequence reads: CASSEQVSSYNEQFF. In nucleotides, the CDR3 is TGTGCCAGCAGTGAACAAGTAAGCTCCTACAATGAGCAGTTCTTC.

The CDR3 nucleotides are TGCGCCAGCAGCCGGGGACAGGGGGCATCGGCTAACTATGGCTACACCTTC. Residues: CASSRGQGASANYGYTF. J is TRBJ1-2 and V is TRBV4-3; 12 bases map to TRBD1. CDR1 and CDR2 from the germline V gene are LGHNA and YSLEER. The junction had 6 bases not matched to a gene; V was cut back by 4 bases and J by 0 bases. The CDR3 sequence is 17 residues long.

The gene calls are TRBV24-1 and TRBJ2-2; weak D call: TRBD1 (6 bases). With 4 bases removed from V and 13 bases from J, the gap between germline ends came to 24 bases. Germline V lookup: CDR1 KGHDR, CDR2 SFDVKD. This CDR3 has 16 amino acids. This chain's CDR3 is CATSDPPRTGSMGLFF. CDR3 in DNA: TGTGCCACCAGTGACCCGCCCCGAACAGGGTCCATGGGGCTGTTTTTT.

This clonotype has just a few counts. This sequence joins TRBV27 and TRBJ1-5; D perhaps matches TRBD1 (6 bases). There are 17 residues in the CDR3. Trimming removed 3 bases at V and 4 bases at J, with 19 bases between. Per the germline V gene, CDR1 is MNHEY and CDR2 is SMNVEV (reference sequence). This CDR3 reads CASSLEGGGFGNQPQHF. CDR3 DNA: TGTGCCAGCAGTTTGGAGGGAGGGGGATTTGGGAATCAGCCCCAGCATTTT.

This clonotype has just one count. The chain is built from TRBV12-5 and TRBJ2-4; 7 bases align to TRBD2. Germline CDR1 is LGHNT and CDR2 is FRNRAP. The CDR3 sequence is 17 residues long. Losses at the gene ends were 2 bases for V and 8 bases for J; bases not matched to a gene: 15. The CDR3 loop reads CASGLPRLAPLFYIQYF. The CDR3 DNA reads TGTGCTAGTGGTTTGCCACGACTAGCCCCCTTATTCTACATTCAGTACTTC. The full variable domain, in which reference TRBV12-5 and TRBJ2-4 provide the parts outside the CDR3, is DARVTQTPRHKVTEMGQEVTMRCQPILGHNTVFWYRQTMMQGLELLAYFRNRAPLDDSGMPKDRFSAEMPDATLATLKIQPSEPRDSAVYFCASGLPRLAPLFYIQYFGAGTRLSVL.

A single count supports this clonotype. One junction end does not reproduce the germline sequence, and a read error may be involved. J is TRBJ2-7 and V is TRBV7-9, with D perhaps TRBD2 (6 bases). Per the germline V gene, CDR1 is SEHNR and CDR2 is FQNEAQ (reference sequence). The CDR3 runs to 13 residues. The chain's CDR3 is CASSSLAAGSSGF. CDR3 nucleotide sequence: TGTGCCAGCAGCTCCTTAGCGGCTGGCTCTTCGGGTTTC.

J is TRBJ2-7 and V is TRBV5-1; D possibly corresponds to TRBD1 (5 bases). Germline CDR1 is SGHRS and CDR2 is YFSETQ. The CDR3 spans 14 residues. Between the trimmed V and J ends, which lost 0 bases and 0 bases, there was a span of 7 bases. CDR3 sequence reads: CASSLEGSSYEQYF. The CDR3 bases are TGCGCCAGCAGCTTGGAGGGGTCCTCCTACGAGCAGTACTTC.